This T cell receptor (beta chain) was sequenced in a study of T cells in Graves' hyperthyroidism and ophthalmopathy. RNA transcripts yielded amplified TCR beta CDR3 regions. The HTBI primer set served for first-round RT-PCR of the TCR CDR3. MiXCR was run by TCRdb on the multiplex PCR reads, yielding one entry per CDR3 protein. The sample holds 480,000 or so distinct CDR3 sequences, about 45% seen once. On this clonotype itself: This may stem from a read error, because a much larger clone lies one nucleotide away.

The germline V gene has CDR1 DFQATT and CDR2 SNEGSKA (reference sequence). CDR3 length equals 16 residues. The clonotype was recovered from an adult woman with Graves' disease, either hyperthyroidism or ophthalmopathy (not recorded which). Sequenced input: peripheral blood or thyroid tissue (not recorded which). This chain joins TRBV20-1 and TRBJ2-2; 9 nucleotides line up with TRBD2. The CDR3 here is CSAGDFSGRSTGELFF. The CDR3 nucleotides are TGCAGTGCTGGAGATTTTAGCGGGAGATCCACCGGGGAGCTGTTTTTT.